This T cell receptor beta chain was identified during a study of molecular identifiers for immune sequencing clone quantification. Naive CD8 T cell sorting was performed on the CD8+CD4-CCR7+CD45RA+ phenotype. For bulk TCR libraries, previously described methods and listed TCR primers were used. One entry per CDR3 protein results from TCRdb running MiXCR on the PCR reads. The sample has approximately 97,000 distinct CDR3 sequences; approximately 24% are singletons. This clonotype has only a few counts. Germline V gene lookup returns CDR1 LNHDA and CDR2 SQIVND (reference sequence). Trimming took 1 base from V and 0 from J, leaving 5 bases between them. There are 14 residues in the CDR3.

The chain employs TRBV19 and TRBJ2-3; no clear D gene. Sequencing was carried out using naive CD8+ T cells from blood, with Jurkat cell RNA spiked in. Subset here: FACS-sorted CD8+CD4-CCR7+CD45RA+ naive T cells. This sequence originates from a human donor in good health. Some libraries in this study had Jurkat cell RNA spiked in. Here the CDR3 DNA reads TGTGCCAGTAGTATAGGTCAAAGCACAGATACGCAGTATTTT. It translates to CASSIGQSTDTQYF. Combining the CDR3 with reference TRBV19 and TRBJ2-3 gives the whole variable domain DGGITQSPKYLFRKEGQNVTLSCEQNLNHDAMYWYRQDPGQGLRLIYYSQIVNDFQKGDIAEGYSVSREKKESFPLTVTSAQKNPTAFYLCASSIGQSTDTQYFGPGTRLTVL.